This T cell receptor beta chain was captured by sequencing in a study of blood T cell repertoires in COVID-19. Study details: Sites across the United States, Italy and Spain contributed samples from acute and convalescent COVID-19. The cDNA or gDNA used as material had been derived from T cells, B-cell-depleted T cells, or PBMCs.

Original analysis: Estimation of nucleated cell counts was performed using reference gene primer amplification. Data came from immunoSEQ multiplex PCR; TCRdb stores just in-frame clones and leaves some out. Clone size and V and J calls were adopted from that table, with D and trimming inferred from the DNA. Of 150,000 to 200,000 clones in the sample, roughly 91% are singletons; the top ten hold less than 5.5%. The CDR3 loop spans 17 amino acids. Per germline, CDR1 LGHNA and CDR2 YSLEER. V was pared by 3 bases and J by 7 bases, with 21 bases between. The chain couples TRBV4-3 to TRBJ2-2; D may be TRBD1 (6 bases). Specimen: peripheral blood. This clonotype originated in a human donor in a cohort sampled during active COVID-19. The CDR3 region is CASSQITGTLFGGELFF. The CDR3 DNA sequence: TGCGCCAGCAGCCAGATAACCGGGACACTTTTTGGCGGGGAGCTGTTTTTT.